What follows describes a single T cell receptor (beta chain). Busulfan-fludarabine conditioning, marrow transplant, and cyclophosphamide on days +3 and +4 were administered. The data are from a study of T cells after posttransplantation cyclophosphamide. Trimming removed 4 bases at V and 10 bases at J, with 13 bases between. This CDR3 has 12 residues. Per the germline V gene, CDR1 is MGHDK and CDR2 is SYGVNS. Sequencing used immunoSEQ multiplex PCR; TCRdb keeps in-frame clones, though not all of them. The repertoire holds about 6,800 clones, with about 91% as singletons. The source was PBMCs, collected approximately 45 months after allogeneic stem cell transplant with posttransplant cyclophosphamide. The receptor comes from a female patient in her fifties who received an allogeneic stem cell transplant from a related donor, was CMV-positive, and had no GVHD. Some T cells may be transferred from the graft donor. The chain combines TRBV25-1 with TRBJ1-1; D gene uncertain. CDR3 loop: CASSGDSMTAFF. CDR3 DNA: TGTGCCAGCAGTGGAGACTCGATGACAGCTTTCTTT.